Listed below are T cell receptor beta chains from one sample, sequenced in a study of cytomegalovirus exposure and HLA in healthy donors. TCRdb's copy holds only in-frame clones and misses some; the assay was immunoSEQ multiplex PCR. The repertoire includes under 200,000 clones, about 70% of them detected once, and less than 2% sits in the top ten. Sequencing was done on a sample of PBMCs. The source of these receptors is a woman aged 25-40 years in good health and CMV-seronegative. Each CDR3 is given with its conserved first and last residue. D genes are given only for firm matches.

j_gene | v_gene | d_gene | CDR3aa
TRBJ1-2 | TRBV5-4 | . | CASRPPVGQLNYGYTF
TRBJ1-1 | TRBV11-2 | . | CASSLVEDTEAFF
TRBJ1-6 | TRBV27 | . | CASSLKGGGRGNSPLHF
TRBJ1-1 | TRBV19 | . | CASSAPGYTVTEAFF
TRBJ1-2 | TRBV13 | . | CASSPRGVGYGYTF
TRBJ1-5 | TRBV7-9 | . | CASSRTGFQPQHF
TRBJ2-7 | TRBV21-1 | . | CASRMGAGGEQYF
TRBJ2-3 | TRBV13 | . | CASSFIRGPPQYF
. | TRBV5-6 | . | CASSRYVRSYEQYF
TRBJ2-1 | TRBV7-9 | . | CASSSLQGWTYNEQFF
TRBJ2-7 | TRBV4-2 | TRBD1 | CASSQAIAGTGVYEQYF